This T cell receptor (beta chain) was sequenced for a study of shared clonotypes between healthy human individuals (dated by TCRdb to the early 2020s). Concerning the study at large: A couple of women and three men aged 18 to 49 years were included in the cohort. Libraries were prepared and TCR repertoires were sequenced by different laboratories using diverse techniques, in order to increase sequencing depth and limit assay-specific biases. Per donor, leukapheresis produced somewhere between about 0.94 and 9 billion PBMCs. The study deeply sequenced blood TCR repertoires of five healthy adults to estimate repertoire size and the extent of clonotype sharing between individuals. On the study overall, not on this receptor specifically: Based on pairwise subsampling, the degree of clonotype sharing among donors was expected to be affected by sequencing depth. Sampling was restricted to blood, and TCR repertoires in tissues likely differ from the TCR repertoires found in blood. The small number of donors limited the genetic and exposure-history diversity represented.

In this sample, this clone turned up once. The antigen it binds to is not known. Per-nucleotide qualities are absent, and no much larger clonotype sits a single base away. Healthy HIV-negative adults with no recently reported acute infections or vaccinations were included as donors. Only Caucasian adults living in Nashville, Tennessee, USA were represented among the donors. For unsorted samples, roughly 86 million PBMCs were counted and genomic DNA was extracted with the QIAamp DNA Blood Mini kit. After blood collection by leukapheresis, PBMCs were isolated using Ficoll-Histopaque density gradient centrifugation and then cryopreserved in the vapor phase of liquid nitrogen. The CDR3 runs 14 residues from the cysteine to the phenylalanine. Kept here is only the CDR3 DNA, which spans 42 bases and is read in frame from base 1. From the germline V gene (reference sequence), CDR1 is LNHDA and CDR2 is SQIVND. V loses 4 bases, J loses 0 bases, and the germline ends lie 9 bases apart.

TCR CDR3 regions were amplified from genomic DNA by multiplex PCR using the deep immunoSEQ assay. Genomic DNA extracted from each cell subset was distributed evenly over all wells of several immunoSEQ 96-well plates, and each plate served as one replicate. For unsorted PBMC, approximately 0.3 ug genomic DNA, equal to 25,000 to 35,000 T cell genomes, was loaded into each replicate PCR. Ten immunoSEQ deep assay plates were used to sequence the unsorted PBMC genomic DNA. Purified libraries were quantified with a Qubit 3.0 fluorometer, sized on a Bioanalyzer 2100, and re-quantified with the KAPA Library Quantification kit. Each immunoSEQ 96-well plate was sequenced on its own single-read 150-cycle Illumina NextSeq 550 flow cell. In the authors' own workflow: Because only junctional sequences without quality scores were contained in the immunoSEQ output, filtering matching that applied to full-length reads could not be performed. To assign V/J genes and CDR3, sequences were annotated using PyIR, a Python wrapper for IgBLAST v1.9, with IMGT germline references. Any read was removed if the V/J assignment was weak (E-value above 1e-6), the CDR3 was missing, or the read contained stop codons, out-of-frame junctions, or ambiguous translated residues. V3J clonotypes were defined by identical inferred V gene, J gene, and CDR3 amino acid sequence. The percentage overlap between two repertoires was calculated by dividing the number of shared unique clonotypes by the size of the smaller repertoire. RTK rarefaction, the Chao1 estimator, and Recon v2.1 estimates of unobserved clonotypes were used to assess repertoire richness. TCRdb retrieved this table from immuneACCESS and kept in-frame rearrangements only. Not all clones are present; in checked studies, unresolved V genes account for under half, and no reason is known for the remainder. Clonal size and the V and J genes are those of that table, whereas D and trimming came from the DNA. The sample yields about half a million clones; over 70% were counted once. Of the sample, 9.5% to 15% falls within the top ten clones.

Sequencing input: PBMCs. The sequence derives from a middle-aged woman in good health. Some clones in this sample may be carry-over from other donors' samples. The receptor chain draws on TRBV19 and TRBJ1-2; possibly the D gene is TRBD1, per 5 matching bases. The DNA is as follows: TGTGCCAGTAGTACCCAAGGGGCTAACTATGGCTACACCTTC. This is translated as CASSTQGANYGYTF.